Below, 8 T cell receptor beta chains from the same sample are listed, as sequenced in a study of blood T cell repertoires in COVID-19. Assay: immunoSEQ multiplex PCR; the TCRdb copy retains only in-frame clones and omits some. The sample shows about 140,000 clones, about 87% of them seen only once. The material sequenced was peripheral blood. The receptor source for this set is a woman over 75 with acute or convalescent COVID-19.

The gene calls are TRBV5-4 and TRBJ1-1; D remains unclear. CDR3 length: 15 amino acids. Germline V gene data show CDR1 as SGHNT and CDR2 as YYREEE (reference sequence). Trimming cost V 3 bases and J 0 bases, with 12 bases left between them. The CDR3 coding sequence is TGTGCCAGCAGCTCAGGAAGGCAGATGAACACTGAAGCTTTCTTT. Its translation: CASSSGRQMNTEAFF.

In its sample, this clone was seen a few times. The CDR3 sequence: CASSIAGGSYNEQFF. CDR3 coding DNA: TGTGCCAGTAGTATTGCAGGGGGATCCTACAATGAGCAGTTCTTC. The V and J genes are TRBV19 and TRBJ2-1; 7 bases align to TRBD1. This CDR3 comprises 15 residues. The trim removed 3 bases at V and 1 base at J, leaving 3 bases unmatched. The V gene's germline CDR1 is LNHDA and CDR2 SQIVND (reference sequence).

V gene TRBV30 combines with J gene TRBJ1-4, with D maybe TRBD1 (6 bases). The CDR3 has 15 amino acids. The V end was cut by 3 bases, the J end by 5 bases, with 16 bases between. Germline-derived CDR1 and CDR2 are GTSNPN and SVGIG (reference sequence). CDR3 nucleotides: TGTGCCTGGAGCGGGAGGCAGGGGCTAAATGAAAAACTGTTTTTT. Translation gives CAWSGRQGLNEKLFF.

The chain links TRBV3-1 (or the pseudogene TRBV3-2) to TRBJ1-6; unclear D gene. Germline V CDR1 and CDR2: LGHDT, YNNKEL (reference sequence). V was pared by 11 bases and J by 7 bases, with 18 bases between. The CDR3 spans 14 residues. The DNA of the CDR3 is TGTGCCTCAGCATCGGGAGGTTTGAATTCACCCCTCCACTTT. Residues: CASASGGLNSPLHF.

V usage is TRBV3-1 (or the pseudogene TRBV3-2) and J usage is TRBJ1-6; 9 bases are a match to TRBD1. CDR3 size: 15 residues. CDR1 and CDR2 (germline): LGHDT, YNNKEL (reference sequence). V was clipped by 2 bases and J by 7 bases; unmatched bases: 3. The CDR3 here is CASSQFTGGNSPLHF. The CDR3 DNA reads TGTGCCAGCAGCCAATTCACAGGGGGCAATTCACCCCTCCACTTT.

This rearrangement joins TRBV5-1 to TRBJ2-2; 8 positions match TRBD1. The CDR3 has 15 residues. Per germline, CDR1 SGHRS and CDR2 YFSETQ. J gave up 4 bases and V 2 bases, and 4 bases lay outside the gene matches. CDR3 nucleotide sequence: TGCGCCAGCAGCTTCGGGACAGGTGGCACCGGGGAGCTGTTTTTT. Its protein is CASSFGTGGTGELFF.

The CDR3 DNA follows: TGTGCCAGCACCGGATCGACAGGACGCGATGAAGCTTTCTTT. Protein sequence: CASTGSTGRDEAFF. The chain has TRBV7-8 and TRBJ1-1; TRBD1 is a possible D gene (6 bases). The CDR3 is 14 residues long. The germline gives CDR1 SGHVS, CDR2 FQNEAQ. Trimming cost V 7 bases and J 7 bases, with 19 bases left between them.

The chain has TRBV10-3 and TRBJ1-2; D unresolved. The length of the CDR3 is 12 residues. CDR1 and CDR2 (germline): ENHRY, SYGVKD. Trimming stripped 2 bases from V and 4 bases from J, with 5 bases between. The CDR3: CAISEGPYGYTF. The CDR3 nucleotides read TGTGCCATCAGTGAGGGCCCCTATGGCTACACCTTC.